This T cell receptor beta chain was identified during a study of T-cell memory formation after mild COVID-19. Looking at the study overall: The TCR clusters were mostly specific to one donor. Study results and limitations: The CD4+ clones that contracted clustered mainly within CM and EM, and the CD8+ clones concentrated in EMRA. Within pre-infection memory, some responding clones were found, suggesting cross-reactive memory joined.

In germline, CDR1 is MDHEN, CDR2 SYDVKM. Unmatched junction bases numbered 7, after V lost 5 bases and J lost 7 bases. This CDR3 spans 15 amino acids. About this clonotype: What it binds is unknown.

Using constant-segment primers, 5'RACE produced TCR alpha and TCR beta cDNA libraries carrying sample barcodes and UMIs. TCRdb independently ran MiXCR on the 5' RACE reads; one entry per CDR3 protein. Of some 340,000 distinct CDR3 sequences listed, around 13% are singletons. The sample comprised PBMCs or a T cell subset sorted from them (not recorded which). This TCR was sampled from a man younger than 30 who had mild COVID-19 (a few samples of this study predate the infection). Cell type and time point are not known. This sequence joins TRBV28 and TRBJ1-4; 10 nucleotides line up with TRBD1. Written as DNA, the CDR3 is TGTGCCAGCAGTACTGACAGGGGGCTGGTTGAAAAACTGTTTTTT. It is translated as CASSTDRGLVEKLFF.